A single sample is the source of the 13 T cell receptor beta chains below, sequenced in a study of technical replicates of blood from a handful of donors. Measured with immunoSEQ multiplex PCR; TCRdb has only the in-frame clones, and not every one. The sample lists some 68,000 clones, 95% to 96% occurring once. The sample was T cells isolated from PBMCs. The receptors were sampled from a human donor in good health.

This clone was seen just once. The V and J genes are TRBV4-1 and TRBJ2-7; TRBD1 agrees at 9 bases. CDR3 length: 14 residues. With V trimmed by 2 bases and J by 6 bases, 5 bases remained unmatched. Germline CDR1 MGHRA, CDR2 YSYEKL. The CDR3 loop is CASSQLTGGGEQYF. The DNA of the CDR3 is TGCGCCAGCAGCCAACTGACAGGGGGAGGCGAGCAGTACTTC.

The V gene is TRBV11-2, the J gene TRBJ2-2; 10 bases agree with TRBD1. V gave up 6 bases and J gave up 6 bases; unmatched junction bases: 1. This CDR3 has 13 amino acids. The germline CDR1 and CDR2 sequences are SGHAT and FQNNGV. CDR3 in amino acids: CASRGQGAGELFF. The CDR3, as DNA: TGTGCCAGCAGAGGACAGGGGGCCGGGGAGCTGTTTTTT. The full variable domain, in which reference TRBV11-2 and TRBJ2-2 provide the parts outside the CDR3, is EAGVAQSPRYKIIEKRQSVAFWCNPISGHATLYWYQQILGQGPKLLIQFQNNGVVDDSQLPKDRFSAERLKGVDSTLKIQPAKLEDSAVYLCASRGQGAGELFFGEGSRLTVL.

The V and J genes are TRBV6-1 and TRBJ1-5, with 7 bases matching TRBD1. The V segment lost 6 bases and the J segment 6 bases; nucleotides outside the gene matches: 11. The CDR3 consists of 15 residues. Germline assignment: CDR1 MNHNS and CDR2 SASEGT. For the CDR3, the DNA is TGTGCCAGCAGCGGGACAGCAATGGGTGGTCAGCCCCAGCATTTT. Translating it yields CASSGTAMGGQPQHF.

The V and J genes are TRBV15 and TRBJ2-7; a possible D gene is TRBD2 (5 bases). Trimming removed 0 bases at V and 0 bases at J, with 12 bases between. Per germline, CDR1 LNHNV and CDR2 YYDKDF (reference sequence). The CDR3 is made up of 16 amino acids. CDR3 DNA sequence: TGTGCCACCAGCAGAGATGGACTTACCAGCTCCTACGAGCAGTACTTC. Its translation is CATSRDGLTSSYEQYF.

The chain has TRBV19 and TRBJ2-3; no definite D call. CDR3 length equals 14 residues. V lost 7 bases and J 0 bases, leaving 11 bases between the germline ends. Germline assignment: CDR1 LNHDA and CDR2 SQIVND (reference sequence). CDR3 amino acids: CASKNLSSTDTQYF. The CDR3 nucleotides read TGTGCCAGTAAGAACCTCAGTAGCACAGATACGCAGTATTTT. Variable domain in full (rest from reference TRBV19 and TRBJ2-3): DGGITQSPKYLFRKEGQNVTLSCEQNLNHDAMYWYRQDPGQGLRLIYYSQIVNDFQKGDIAEGYSVSREKKESFPLTVTSAQKNPTAFYLCASKNLSSTDTQYFGPGTRLTVL.

The gene calls are TRBV5-1 and TRBJ2-5, with 7 bases aligning to TRBD1. The J call may not be correct, given that the DNA end is closer to TRBJ2-7. Looked up from germline, CDR1 is SGHRS and CDR2 is YFSETQ. The CDR3 is 17 residues long. The CDR3 is CASSLWGTDSLSYEQYF. The CDR3 bases are TGCGCCAGCAGCTTGTGGGGGACAGACTCTTTATCCTACGAGCAGTACTTC.

The gene calls are TRBV4-1 and TRBJ1-5; D is uncertain. Germline CDR1 and CDR2: MGHRA and YSYEKL. The CDR3 length is 16 residues. V gave up 1 base and J gave up 2 bases, with 12 bases separating them. CDR3 coding DNA: TGCGCCAGCAGCCAAGTCCTACAGCAGGGCAATCAGCCCCAGCATTTT. This encodes CASSQVLQQGNQPQHF.

Here the CDR3 DNA reads TGTGCCAGCAGCTTAGCCGGGACAGCAAACACCGGGGAGCTGTTTTTT. It specifies CASSLAGTANTGELFF. V gene TRBV7-6 combines with J gene TRBJ2-2, with 7 bases aligning to TRBD1. V lost 0 bases and J lost 2; bases outside the gene matches: 3. This CDR3 is built from 16 residues. Germline V lookup: CDR1 SGHVS, CDR2 FNYEAQ.

The V gene is TRBV11-2, the J gene TRBJ2-1, with 9 nucleotides matching TRBD1. The CDR3 extends over 14 amino acids. Trimming took 5 bases from V and 8 from J; bases not matched to a gene: 7. Germline V gene lookup returns CDR1 SGHAT and CDR2 FQNNGV. CDR3 in amino acids: CASSTIGTGHEQFF. The CDR3 DNA follows: TGTGCCAGCAGCACCATCGGGACAGGGCATGAGCAGTTCTTC.

V and J are TRBV6-1 and TRBJ2-7; D remains ambiguous. The CDR3 contains 13 residues. Germline V CDR1 and CDR2: MNHNS, SASEGT. Trimming took 6 bases from V and 2 from J, leaving 11 bases between them. CDR3 DNA: TGTGCCAGCAGGTTCGAATCGGCCTACGAGCAGTACTTC. The encoded protein is CASRFESAYEQYF.

V usage is TRBV4-2 and J usage is TRBJ2-2; D may be TRBD1 (5 bases). The CDR3 spans 15 residues. CDR1 and CDR2 (germline): LGHNA, YNFKEQ. V lost 3 bases and J lost 2, with 10 bases in between. The CDR3 loop is CASSQPTDNTGELFF. The DNA of the CDR3 is TGTGCCAGCAGCCAGCCGACAGACAACACCGGGGAGCTGTTTTTT.

The rearrangement links TRBV27 to TRBJ2-2; 7 bases are a match to TRBD2. Looked up from germline, CDR1 is MNHEY and CDR2 is SMNVEV (reference sequence). J was trimmed by 4 bases and V by 3 bases; bases with no gene match: 5. The CDR3 sequence is 15 residues long. The CDR3 sequence is CASSLLSGATGELFF. The CDR3 DNA is TGTGCCAGCAGTTTGCTCAGCGGGGCCACCGGGGAGCTGTTTTTT.

J is TRBJ2-1 and V is TRBV29-1, with D possibly TRBD2 on 6 matching bases. The CDR3 extends over 13 amino acids. Germline CDR1 is SQVTM and CDR2 is ANQGSEA. Deletions cut 4 bases from V and 6 bases from J, with 13 bases between. The CDR3 sequence is CSVGSGPVNEQFF. The CDR3 nucleotides are TGCAGCGTTGGTAGCGGACCCGTCAATGAGCAGTTCTTC.